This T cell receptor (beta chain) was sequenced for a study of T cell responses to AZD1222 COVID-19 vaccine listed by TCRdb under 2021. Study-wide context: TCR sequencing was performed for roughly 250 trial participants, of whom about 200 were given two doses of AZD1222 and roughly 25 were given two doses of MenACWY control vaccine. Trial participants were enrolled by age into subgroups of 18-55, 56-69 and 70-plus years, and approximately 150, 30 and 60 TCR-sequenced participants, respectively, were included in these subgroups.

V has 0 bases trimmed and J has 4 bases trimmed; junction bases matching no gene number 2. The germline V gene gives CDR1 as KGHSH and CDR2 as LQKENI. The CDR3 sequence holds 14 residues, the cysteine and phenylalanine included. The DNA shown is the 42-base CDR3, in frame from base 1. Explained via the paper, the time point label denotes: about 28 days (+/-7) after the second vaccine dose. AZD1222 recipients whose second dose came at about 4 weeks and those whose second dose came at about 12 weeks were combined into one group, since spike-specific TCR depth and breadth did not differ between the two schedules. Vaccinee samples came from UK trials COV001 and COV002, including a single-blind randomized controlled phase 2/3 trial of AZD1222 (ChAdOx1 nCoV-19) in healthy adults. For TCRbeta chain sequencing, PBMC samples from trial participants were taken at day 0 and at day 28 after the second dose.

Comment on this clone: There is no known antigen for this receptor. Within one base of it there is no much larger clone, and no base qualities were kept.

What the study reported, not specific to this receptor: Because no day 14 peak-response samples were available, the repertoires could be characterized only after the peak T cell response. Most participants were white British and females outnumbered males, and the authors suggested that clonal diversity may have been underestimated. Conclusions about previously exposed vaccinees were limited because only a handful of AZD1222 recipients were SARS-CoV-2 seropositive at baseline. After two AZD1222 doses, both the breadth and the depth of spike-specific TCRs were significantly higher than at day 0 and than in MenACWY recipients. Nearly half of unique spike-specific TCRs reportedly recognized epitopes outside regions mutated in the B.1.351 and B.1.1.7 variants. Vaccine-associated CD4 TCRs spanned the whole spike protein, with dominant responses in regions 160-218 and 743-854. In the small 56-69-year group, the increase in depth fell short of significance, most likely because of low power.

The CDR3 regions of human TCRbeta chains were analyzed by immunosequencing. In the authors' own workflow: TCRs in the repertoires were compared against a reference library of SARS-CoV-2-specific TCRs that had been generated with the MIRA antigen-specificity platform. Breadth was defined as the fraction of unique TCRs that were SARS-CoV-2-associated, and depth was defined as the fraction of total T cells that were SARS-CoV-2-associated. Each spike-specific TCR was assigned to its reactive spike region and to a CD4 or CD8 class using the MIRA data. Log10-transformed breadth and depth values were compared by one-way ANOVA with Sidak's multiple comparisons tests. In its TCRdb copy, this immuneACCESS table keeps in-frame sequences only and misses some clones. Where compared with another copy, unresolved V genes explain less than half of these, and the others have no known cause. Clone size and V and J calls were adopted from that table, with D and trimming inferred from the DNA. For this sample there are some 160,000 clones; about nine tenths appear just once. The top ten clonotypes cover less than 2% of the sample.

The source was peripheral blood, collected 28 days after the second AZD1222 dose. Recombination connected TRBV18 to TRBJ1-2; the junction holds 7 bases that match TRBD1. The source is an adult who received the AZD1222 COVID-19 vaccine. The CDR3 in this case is CASSPPGTAYGYTF. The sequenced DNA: TGTGCCAGCTCACCACCTGGGACAGCCTATGGCTACACCTTC.